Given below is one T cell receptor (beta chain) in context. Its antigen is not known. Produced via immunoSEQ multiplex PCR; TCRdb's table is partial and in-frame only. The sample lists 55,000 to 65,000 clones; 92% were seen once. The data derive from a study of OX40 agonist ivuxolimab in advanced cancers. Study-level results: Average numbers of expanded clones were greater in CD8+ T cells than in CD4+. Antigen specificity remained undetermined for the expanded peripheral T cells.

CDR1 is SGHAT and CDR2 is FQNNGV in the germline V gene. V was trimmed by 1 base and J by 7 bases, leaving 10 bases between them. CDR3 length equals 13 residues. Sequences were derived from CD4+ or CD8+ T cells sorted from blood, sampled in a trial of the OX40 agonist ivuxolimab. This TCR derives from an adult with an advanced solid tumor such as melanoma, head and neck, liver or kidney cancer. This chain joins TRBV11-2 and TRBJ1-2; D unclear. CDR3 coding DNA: TGTGCCAGCAGCTTAGTAGGCGAGGGTGGCTACACCTTC. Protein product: CASSLVGEGGYTF. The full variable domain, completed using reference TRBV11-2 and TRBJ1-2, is EAGVAQSPRYKIIEKRQSVAFWCNPISGHATLYWYQQILGQGPKLLIQFQNNGVVDDSQLPKDRFSAERLKGVDSTLKIQPAKLEDSAVYLCASSLVGEGGYTFGSGTRLTVV.